The rows below give T cell receptor beta chains drawn from one sample of a study of regulatory T cells. Clones were sequenced by immunoSEQ multiplex PCR, and TCRdb holds only the in-frame ones, with some missing. The data hold tens of thousands of clones, with over 85% observed a single time. Sequenced: CD8+ T cells sorted from blood. The receptors were gathered from a child under 10 years old with CD3G deficiency. CDR3s include the opening cysteine and the closing phenylalanine or tryptophan. The order of the fields is J gene, clone size, CDR3 length, V gene, D gene, CDR3 protein, CDR3 DNA. D genes are given only for firm matches. Size values are once, few and many counts, or a class for expanded clones, and some rows have none.

TRBJ2-1 | - | 16 | TRBV5-6 | - | CASGQSVVAYHNEQFF | TGTGCCAGCGGCCAATCGGTGGTCGCCTACCACAATGAGCAGTTCTTC
TRBJ2-5 | - | 14 | TRBV28 | - | CASSPRGRQETQYF | TGTGCCAGCAGTCCGCGGGGCCGGCAAGAGACCCAGTACTTC
TRBJ2-3 | - | 14 | TRBV13 | - | CASSLRTGTDTQYF | TGTGCCAGCAGCCTCAGGACGGGCACAGATACGCAGTATTTT
TRBJ2-5 | - | 15 | TRBV7-9 | - | CASSRLERGLETQYF | TGTGCCAGCAGCCGTCTCGAAAGGGGACTGGAGACCCAGTACTTC
TRBJ2-1 | once | 15 | TRBV28 | - | CASSLLQGSNNEQFF | TGTGCCAGCAGTTTATTACAGGGATCCAACAATGAGCAGTTCTTC
TRBJ2-7 | few | 19 | TRBV28 | - | CASSLGTSYATGIPNEQYF | TGTGCCAGCAGTTTAGGGACATCGTATGCTACCGGTATCCCGAACGAGCAGTACTTC
TRBJ1-2 | - | 13 | TRBV6-1 | - | CASSGPGEVGYTF | TGTGCCAGCAGTGGTCCGGGGGAGGTCGGCTACACCTTC
TRBJ2-2 | - | 14 | TRBV6-6 | - | CASSYLGGTGELFF | TGTGCCAGCAGTTACCTCGGGGGCACCGGGGAGCTGTTTTTT
TRBJ2-7 | - | 13 | TRBV6-1 | - | CASSEASFLEQYF | TGTGCCAGCAGTGAAGCGTCTTTCCTCGAGCAGTACTTC
TRBJ1-2 | - | 14 | TRBV11-2 | - | CASSLGGNSYGYTF | TGTGCCAGCAGCTTAGGGGGAAATTCCTATGGCTACACCTTC
TRBJ2-1 | - | 15 | TRBV7-8 | TRBD1 | CASSVRDRAYNEQFF | TGTGCCAGCAGCGTCCGGGACAGGGCCTACAATGAGCAGTTCTTC
TRBJ2-7 | few | 13 | TRBV10-2 | - | CASSDGDGYEQYF | TGCGCCAGCAGTGACGGGGATGGCTACGAGCAGTACTTC
TRBJ2-3 | - | 15 | TRBV5-1 | TRBD2 | CASSLGTRGADTQYF | TGCGCCAGCAGCCTCGGGACTAGGGGCGCAGATACGCAGTATTTT
TRBJ2-7 | - | 13 | TRBV28 | - | CASSEQGLREQYF | TGTGCCAGCAGTGAACAGGGTCTGCGGGAGCAGTACTTC
TRBJ2-2 | - | 14 | TRBV19 | - | CASSIGPETGELFF | TGTGCCAGTAGTATTGGTCCAGAGACCGGGGAGCTGTTTTTT
TRBJ2-1 | - | 15 | TRBV28 | TRBD2 | CASSGRDYYYNEQFF | TGTGCCAGCAGTGGCCGGGACTACTACTACAATGAGCAGTTCTTC
TRBJ2-1 | - | 13 | TRBV7-6 | - | CASSLAGGNEQFF | TGTGCCAGCAGCTTAGCAGGGGGGAATGAGCAGTTCTTC
TRBJ2-7 | - | 13 | TRBV28 | - | CASSFAEGHEQYF | TGTGCCAGCAGTTTTGCGGAGGGACACGAGCAGTACTTC
TRBJ2-7 | - | 13 | TRBV7-8 | - | CASSLAVGNEQYF | TGTGCCAGCAGCTTAGCGGTGGGGAACGAGCAGTACTTC
TRBJ2-7 | - | 12 | TRBV7-9 | - | CASSLGGGEQYF | TGTGCCAGCAGCTTAGGTGGGGGCGAGCAGTACTTC
TRBJ1-1 | - | 12 | TRBV11-3 | - | CASSSEAGEAFF | TGTGCCAGCAGCTCGGAGGCGGGTGAAGCTTTCTTT
TRBJ2-1 | - | 15 | TRBV28 | TRBD2 | CASSSGLAGYNEQFF | TGTGCCAGCAGCTCGGGACTAGCGGGGTACAATGAGCAGTTCTTC
TRBJ2-7 | - | 14 | TRBV28 | TRBD1 | CASSFRGPLGEQYF | TGTGCCAGCAGTTTCAGGGGGCCCCTGGGGGAGCAGTACTTC
TRBJ1-1 | - | 13 | TRBV28 | - | CASSFGGGTEAFF | TGTGCCAGCAGTTTTGGGGGGGGCACTGAAGCTTTCTTT
TRBJ2-7 | once | 13 | TRBV11-2 | TRBD1 | CASSLGTGYEQYF | TGTGCCAGCAGCTTAGGGACAGGTTACGAGCAGTACTTC
TRBJ2-3 | - | 12 | TRBV7-8 | TRBD2 | CASSPGGHTQYF | TGTGCCAGCAGCCCGGGGGGGCATACGCAGTATTTT
TRBJ2-1 | - | 16 | TRBV28 | - | CASSYSRETPYNEQFF | TGTGCCAGCAGTTATTCCAGGGAGACGCCCTACAATGAGCAGTTCTTC
TRBJ2-7 | - | 17 | TRBV28 | TRBD2 | CASSQGLAGEPTYEQYF | TGTGCCAGTTCCCAGGGACTAGCGGGAGAACCTACCTACGAGCAGTACTTC
TRBJ2-1 | - | 18 | TRBV4-1 | - | CASSMGPLAAPLYNEQFF | TGCGCCAGCAGCATGGGGCCTTTGGCGGCTCCTCTCTACAATGAGCAGTTCTTC
TRBJ2-7 | - | 14 | TRBV28 | TRBD1 | CASSSLTGGGEQYF | TGTGCCAGCAGTTCTCTGACAGGGGGAGGCGAGCAGTACTTC
TRBJ2-2 | - | 15 | TRBV27 | - | CASSPGTSNTGELFF | TGTGCCAGCAGTCCCGGGACTTCGAACACCGGGGAGCTGTTTTTT
TRBJ2-7 | - | 15 | TRBV5-1 | TRBD2 | CASSLDGLASDEQYF | TGCGCCAGCAGCTTGGACGGACTAGCCTCAGACGAGCAGTACTTC
TRBJ2-7 | - | 12 | TRBV6-1 | - | CASWGATYEQYF | TGTGCCAGCTGGGGGGCCACCTACGAGCAGTACTTC
TRBJ2-1 | - | 17 | TRBV7-8 | TRBD2 | CASSLRASGRANHEQFF | TGTGCCAGCAGCTTAAGGGCTAGCGGGAGGGCCAACCATGAGCAGTTCTTC
TRBJ2-7 | - | 14 | TRBV11-2 | - | CASSDGTGSYEQYF | TGTGCCAGCAGCGACGGAACGGGGTCCTACGAGCAGTACTTC
TRBJ2-7 | - | 12 | TRBV11-3 | TRBD2 | CASSSGLEGQYF | TGTGCCAGCAGCTCCGGACTAGAGGGGCAGTACTTC
TRBJ2-7 | once | 13 | TRBV6-1 | - | CASRAGRDYEQYF | TGTGCCAGCAGAGCAGGGCGGGATTACGAGCAGTACTTC
TRBJ2-2 | - | 15 | TRBV28 | - | CASRDIGRRTGELFF | TGTGCCAGTAGGGATATAGGTCGAAGGACCGGGGAGCTGTTTTTT
TRBJ1-2 | - | 12 | TRBV6-1 | - | CASRSGFTGYTF | TGTGCCAGCAGATCAGGCTTTACTGGCTACACCTTC
TRBJ2-7 | - | 13 | TRBV7-9 | - | CASSHQGDHEQYF | TGTGCCAGCAGCCACCAAGGAGACCACGAGCAGTACTTC
TRBJ1-1 | - | 13 | TRBV19 | - | CASSGGTGTEAFF | TGTGCCAGTAGTGGAGGGACGGGCACTGAAGCTTTCTTT
TRBJ2-7 | - | 14 | TRBV5-1 | - | CASSLGGGPGEQYF | TGCGCCAGCAGCTTGGGTGGGGGCCCCGGCGAGCAGTACTTC
TRBJ2-7 | - | 13 | TRBV28 | - | CASRGYGEYEQYF | TGTGCCAGCAGGGGGTACGGGGAGTACGAGCAGTACTTC
TRBJ2-7 | - | 15 | TRBV28 | - | CASSPDGSLTYEQYF | TGTGCCAGCAGTCCTGATGGGAGTCTCACCTACGAGCAGTACTTC
TRBJ1-1 | once | 11 | TRBV28 | - | CASSSAGIVFF | TGTGCCAGCAGTTCCGCCGGGATAGTTTTCTTT
TRBJ2-1 | - | 15 | TRBV19 | TRBD1 | CASSIDSGQGREQFF | TGTGCCAGTAGTATAGACAGTGGACAGGGACGTGAGCAGTTCTTC
TRBJ2-7 | - | 16 | TRBV6-1 | TRBD1 | CASSEAWDSSTYEQYF | TGTGCCAGCAGTGAAGCATGGGACAGCTCAACTTACGAGCAGTACTTC
TRBJ2-3 | - | 13 | TRBV7-9 | TRBD1 | CASSFTGVDTQYF | TGTGCCAGCAGCTTCACAGGGGTGGATACGCAGTATTTT
TRBJ2-7 | once | 12 | TRBV28 | - | CASSLWGREQYF | TGTGCCAGCAGTTTATGGGGGCGAGAGCAGTACTTC
TRBJ2-1 | - | 13 | TRBV28 | - | CASSSSEEVEQFF | TGTGCCAGCAGTTCCAGCGAGGAGGTTGAGCAGTTCTTC
TRBJ2-7 | once | 14 | TRBV6-1 | - | CASSTYAGSYEQYF | TGTGCCAGCAGTACCTATGCGGGCTCCTACGAGCAGTACTTC